The 5 T cell receptor beta chains reported below all come from one sample, sequenced in a study of T-cell reconstitution after alpha-beta-depleted transplantation in children. Unique molecular identifiers were incorporated into the prepared TCRbeta library. TCRdb redid the calling of the PCR reads with MiXCR, one entry per CDR3 protein. The sample consists of 150,000 to 250,000 distinct CDR3 sequences, roughly 6% of them appearing once. Sequenced here: PBMCs, sampled before TCRalphabeta/CD19-depleted stem cell transplant. The receptors here all came from a girl in the first two years of life with combined immunodeficiency, due to receive a stem cell transplant.

The table lists this clonotype with many counts. This chain uses TRBV20-1 with TRBJ2-1; D gene ambiguous. This CDR3 comprises 15 residues. Germline assignment: CDR1 DFQATT and CDR2 SNEGSKA (reference sequence). The V end was cut by 3 bases, the J end by 2 bases, with 14 bases between. CDR3: CSASLHQPTYNEQFF. CDR3 DNA sequence: TGCAGTGCTAGTCTCCACCAGCCCACCTACAATGAGCAGTTCTTC.

This clonotype was seen many times. The genes are TRBV29-1 and TRBJ2-1; 9 bases line up with TRBD1. Germline V CDR1 and CDR2: SQVTM, ANQGSEA. Losses at the gene ends were 6 bases for V and 4 bases for J; bases not matched to a gene: 7. The CDR3 spans 14 residues. This chain's CDR3 is CSVAGTGRYNEQFF. The CDR3 DNA sequence: TGCAGCGTGGCCGGGACAGGGCGTTACAATGAGCAGTTCTTC.

This clonotype was observed at least ten times. V is TRBV7-2 and J is TRBJ2-1; 14 positions agree with TRBD2. This CDR3 spans 16 amino acids. V gave up 5 bases and J gave up 4 bases; unmatched junction bases: 4. Germline CDR1 and CDR2: SGHTA and FQGNSA. The CDR3 reads CASSRRTSGRYNEQFF. The CDR3 coding sequence is TGTGCCAGCAGCAGAAGGACTAGCGGGAGGTACAATGAGCAGTTCTTC.

This clonotype was counted ten times or more. The chain is built from TRBV7-2 and TRBJ2-2; weak D call: TRBD1 (6 bases). The V and J ends lost 5 bases and 1 base respectively, with 14 bases between them. Germline V gene lookup returns CDR1 SGHTA and CDR2 FQGNSA. The CDR3 runs 16 residues. CDR3 in DNA: TGTGCCAGCAGCCACTACAGGGTTCGGAACACCGGGGAGCTGTTTTTT. Translating gives CASSHYRVRNTGELFF.

In this sample, this clonotype turned up many times. The chain recombines TRBV7-9 with TRBJ1-4, with 7 nucleotides matching TRBD1. Germline V lookup: CDR1 SEHNR, CDR2 FQNEAQ (reference sequence). The CDR3 runs to 15 residues. With V trimmed by 6 bases and J by 4 bases, 8 bases remained unmatched. CDR3 in DNA: TGTGCCAGCAGGCAGGGGGGAGAACTTAATGAAAAACTGTTTTTT. Residues: CASRQGGELNEKLFF. Variable domain in full (rest from reference TRBV7-9 and TRBJ1-4): DTGVSQNPRHKITKRGQNVTFRCDPISEHNRLYWYRQTLGQGPEFLTYFQNEAQLEKSRLLSDRFSAERPKGSFSTLEIQRTEQGDSAMYLCASRQGGELNEKLFFGSGTQLSVL.